These 12 T cell receptor beta chains were all obtained from the same sample, sequenced in a study of blood T cell repertoires in COVID-19. The repertoire was sequenced with immunoSEQ multiplex PCR; TCRdb's copy has only in-frame clones and lacks some. The profile shows 150,000 to 190,000 clones, around 84% of them singletons. The sequenced sample consisted of PBMCs or T cells enriched from blood (not recorded which). The receptors come from a man in his fifties who had recovered from COVID-19.

Remarks on this clone: Different DNA sequences within this sample yield the same CDR3. The chain combines TRBV18 with TRBJ1-1; D is perhaps TRBD1 (5 bases). CDR1 and CDR2 (germline): KGHSH, LQKENI. V was trimmed by 4 bases and J by 1 base, leaving 7 bases between them. The CDR3 loop spans 13 amino acids. CDR3 nucleotides: TGTGCCAGCTCACGGGGCACGAACACTGAAGCTTTCTTT. It encodes CASSRGTNTEAFF.

The V gene is TRBV9, the J gene TRBJ2-2, with D possibly matching TRBD2 (6 bases). Germline CDR1 SGDLS, CDR2 YYNGEE. The CDR3 spans 15 residues. Trimming removed 4 bases at V and 3 bases at J, with 13 bases between. The CDR3 protein is CASSRGRQDTGELFF. DNA for the CDR3: TGTGCCAGCAGCCGGGGGAGGCAGGACACCGGGGAGCTGTTTTTT.

This clone was picked up one time. CDR3 protein: CASSLVTGMTGELFF. CDR3 coding DNA: TGTGCCAGCAGCTTAGTTACGGGTATGACCGGGGAGCTGTTTTTT. V and J are TRBV7-2 and TRBJ2-2; D is undetermined. The germline CDR1 and CDR2 sequences are SGHTA and FQGNSA. This CDR3 spans 15 amino acids. V was shortened by 1 base and J by 5 bases, with 11 bases between the two germline ends.

The chain has TRBV19 and TRBJ2-3; no definite D call. Germline V gene data show CDR1 as LNHDA and CDR2 as SQIVND (reference sequence). V lost 9 bases and J lost 3, with 7 bases in between. The CDR3 is 11 residues long. The CDR3 sequence: CARPRTDTQYF. The CDR3 nucleotides read TGTGCCAGGCCCAGGACAGATACGCAGTATTTT.

The chain links TRBV2 to TRBJ1-2; 7 bases map to TRBD1. V lost 3 bases, J lost 0 bases, and 19 bases stayed unmatched. Looked up from germline, CDR1 is SNHLY and CDR2 is FYNNEI. The CDR3 contains 20 residues. CDR3 DNA: TGTGCCAGCAGTGACGAATTAATTACCGGGACAGTGCCAACTAACTATGGCTACACCTTC. This encodes CASSDELITGTVPTNYGYTF.

CDR3 residues: CASSQDFRGGQDEQFF. CDR3 DNA: TGTGCCAGCAGCCAAGATTTCCGGGGGGGCCAGGATGAGCAGTTCTTC. V usage is TRBV4-2 and J usage is TRBJ2-1; 8 bases align to TRBD2. CDR3 size: 16 residues. The V gene end was trimmed by 0 bases and the J gene end by 8 bases; junction bases not matched to a gene: 9. Germline V lookup: CDR1 LGHNA, CDR2 YNFKEQ.

The V call is TRBV10-2, the J call TRBJ2-1; 14 positions match TRBD2. After removal of 8 bases from V and 1 base from J, the junction contained 4 bases not matched to a gene. Germline V gene sequence: CDR1 WSHSY, CDR2 SAAADI. The CDR3 runs to 16 residues. The CDR3 loop reads CASSGLAGDSYNEQFF. The CDR3, as DNA: TGCGCCAGCTCGGGACTAGCGGGGGATTCCTACAATGAGCAGTTCTTC.

The chain links TRBV4-1 to TRBJ1-2, with TRBD1 matching over 8 bases. Germline values: CDR1 MGHRA, CDR2 YSYEKL. The CDR3 consists of 16 residues. V lost 4 bases and J lost 6; bases outside the gene matches: 13. In DNA, the CDR3 is TGCGCCAGCAGCCCCAGGGGGCAGGACAGGGTCCATGGCTACACCTTC. Translated: CASSPRGQDRVHGYTF.

V usage is TRBV5-1 and J usage is TRBJ2-3; perhaps TRBD1 as D (5 bases). The CDR3 has 16 residues. Deletions cut 2 bases from V and 2 bases from J, with 15 bases between. Germline V gives CDR1 SGHRS, CDR2 YFSETQ. CDR3 coding DNA: TGCGCCAGCAGCTTTAGCCGACAGATGAACACAGATACGCAGTATTTT. Translating it yields CASSFSRQMNTDTQYF. Full variable domain (outside the CDR3, taken from reference TRBV5-1 and TRBJ2-3): KAGVTQTPRYLIKTRGQQVTLSCSPISGHRSVSWYQQTPGQGLQFLFEYFSETQRNKGNFPGRFSGRQFSNSRSEMNVSTLELGDSALYLCASSFSRQMNTDTQYFGPGTRLTVL.

The chain couples TRBV3-1 (or the pseudogene TRBV3-2) to TRBJ1-6; tentatively, D is TRBD1 (6 bases). The CDR3 has 13 amino acids. The germline gives CDR1 LGHDT, CDR2 YNNKEL (reference sequence). V gave up 0 bases and J gave up 9 bases, with 6 bases separating them. As DNA, the CDR3 is TGTGCCAGCAGCCAAGACAGGGGTTCACCCCTCCACTTT. It encodes CASSQDRGSPLHF.

The rearrangement joins TRBV3-1 (or the pseudogene TRBV3-2) to TRBJ1-2; weak D call: TRBD1 (5 bases). Trimming shortened V by 4 bases and J by 8 bases, and 11 bases separated the two germline ends. CDR1 is LGHDT and CDR2 is YNNKEL in the germline V gene (reference sequence). This CDR3 has 12 residues. The CDR3 reads CASSLSQGGYTF. The CDR3 DNA follows: TGTGCCAGCAGCCTCTCGCAGGGCGGCTACACCTTC.

This chain joins TRBV19 and TRBJ2-6, with TRBD1 as a possible D gene (6 bases). The CDR3 has 16 amino acids. Per germline, CDR1 LNHDA and CDR2 SQIVND (reference sequence). V was trimmed by 2 bases and J by 1 base, leaving 9 bases between them. CDR3 region: CASSIPGASGANVLTF. The CDR3 coding sequence is TGTGCCAGTAGTATACCAGGGGCTTCTGGGGCCAACGTCCTGACTTTC.